The T cell receptor beta chain under discussion was sequenced for a study of T-cell memory formation after mild COVID-19. Study information: The TCR clusters were mostly specific to one donor.

Germline lookup yields CDR1 LGHDT and CDR2 YNNKEL (reference sequence). V was clipped by 5 bases and J by 5 bases; unmatched bases: 5. This CDR3 has 15 amino acids. This clonotype was recorded at least ten times. No antigen is known for it. Overall study results and limits: That cross-reactive memory joined was suggested by some responding clones appearing in pre-infection memory.

A single record per CDR3 protein comes from TCRdb applying MiXCR to the 5' RACE reads. The table lists fewer than 400,000 distinct CDR3 sequences, over 10% of them singletons. This receptor was identified in a man aged 18 to 29 who had mild COVID-19 (a few samples of this study predate the infection). Cell type and time point are not known. The sequenced sample consisted of PBMCs or a T cell subset sorted from them (not recorded which). V gene TRBV3-1 combines with J gene TRBJ2-5; 13 bases match TRBD2. This CDR3 reads CASSLRTSGGETQYF. The CDR3 nucleotides read TGTGCCAGCAGCTTAAGGACTAGCGGGGGTGAGACCCAGTACTTC.